Sequencing of this TCR beta chain was carried out in a study of cytomegalovirus exposure and HLA in healthy donors. In the study overall: Among the approximately 410 genotyped donors, more than 70% were placed in the Caucasian-associated ancestry cluster. Study outcomes and limitations: Among the CMV-associated chains, three were confirmed in vitro as specific for CMV antigens. According to reports, the classifier identified cytomegalovirus status with high specificity and sensitivity.

In regard to this clone: Antigen unknown.

In the PCR, 60 Vbeta and 13 Jbeta primers were used. The protocol was immunoSEQ multiplex PCR, while the TCRdb copy is restricted to in-frame clones and leaves out a portion. The repertoire holds about 140,000 clones, with roughly 76% as singletons. Sequences were obtained from PBMCs. The TCR originated in a female donor in good health and CMV-seronegative.

For the CDR3, the DNA is TGTGCCAGTAGTTTAACCGGGATTGAAGCTTTCTTT. As protein: CASSLTGIEAFF. The chain has TRBV19 and TRBJ1-1; D remains unclear. V lost 5 bases to trimming and J lost 7 bases, with 11 bases between them. The V gene's germline CDR1 is LNHDA and CDR2 SQIVND (reference sequence). This CDR3 contains 12 residues.